Presented here are 22 T cell receptor beta chains from one specimen sequenced in a study of blood T cells in healthy people across ages. The authors ran a second PCR of roughly 7 to 11 cycles using a sample-barcoded 5' primer and a J-beta primer mix. TCRdb redid the calling of the 5' RACE reads with MiXCR, one entry per CDR3 protein. This repertoire shows about 620,000 distinct CDR3 sequences, under 65% found once; its top ten account for approximately 13%. Sequences were obtained from blood. These receptors were obtained from a woman older than 75 in good health.

This clonotype occurred many times. The chain employs TRBV9 and TRBJ2-5; no reliable D call. The length of the CDR3 is 14 residues. Germline CDR1 reads SGDLS; CDR2 reads YYNGEE. V shed 0 bases and J shed 2 bases, with 8 bases lying between them. This CDR3 reads CASSVDVLQETQYF. DNA for the CDR3: TGTGCCAGCAGCGTAGATGTTCTACAAGAGACCCAGTACTTC.

Of note for this clonotype: One end of the junction fails to match germline, which may point to a read error. The chain has TRBV4-1 and TRBJ2-3; 8 nucleotides agree with TRBD2. The CDR3 extends over 17 amino acids. From germline, CDR1 is MGHRA and CDR2 YSYEKL. The CDR3 sequence is CASSQEALAVSTDTQYF. DNA of the CDR3: TGCGCTAGCAGCCAAGAGGCACTAGCGGTGAGCACAGATACGCAGTATTTT.

This clonotype was observed a few times. The J gene is TRBJ2-3, the V gene TRBV9; D remains ambiguous. This CDR3 is 16 amino acids long. V dropped 1 base and J dropped 5 bases, with 17 bases sitting between them. Per germline, CDR1 SGDLS and CDR2 YYNGEE. The CDR3 protein is CASSVLGLGERDTQYF. In DNA form, the CDR3 reads TGTGCCAGCAGCGTATTAGGCCTGGGCGAGCGAGATACGCAGTATTTT.

This clonotype was observed a few times. V usage is TRBV5-1 and J usage is TRBJ2-3; 9 bases are shared with TRBD2. Germline CDR1 is SGHRS and CDR2 is YFSETQ. The CDR3 contains 17 residues. J lost 2 bases, V lost 3 bases, and 10 bases had no gene match. This CDR3 reads CASSSDRAGGPTDTQYF. The DNA of the CDR3 is TGCGCCAGCAGCTCGGATCGAGCGGGGGGCCCCACAGATACGCAGTATTTT. Full variable domain (missing parts from reference TRBV5-1 and TRBJ2-3): KAGVTQTPRYLIKTRGQQVTLSCSPISGHRSVSWYQQTPGQGLQFLFEYFSETQRNKGNFPGRFSGRQFSNSRSEMNVSTLELGDSALYLCASSSDRAGGPTDTQYFGPGTRLTVL.

This clonotype appeared a few times. The rearrangement joins TRBV7-9 to TRBJ2-1, with D hard to call. The CDR3 runs to 14 residues. Germline CDR1 is SEHNR and CDR2 is FQNEAQ (reference sequence). V shed 5 bases and J shed 1 base, with 9 bases lying between them. DNA for the CDR3: TGTGCCAGCAGCGTCCTAGGGTCCTACAATGAGCAGTTCTTC. This sequence encodes CASSVLGSYNEQFF.

This clonotype was observed a handful of times. This rearrangement joins TRBV27 to TRBJ2-5; 8 bases agree with TRBD2. The ends lost 4 bases at V and 7 bases at J; junction bases unmatched: 11. CDR1 and CDR2 from the germline V gene are MNHEY and SMNVEV (reference sequence). There are 15 residues in the CDR3. CDR3 sequence: CASSSRGATPRTQYF. The CDR3 coding sequence is TGTGCCAGCAGTTCGCGGGGGGCCACACCCCGGACCCAGTACTTC.

Comments on this clonotype: An end of the junction does not agree with germline; a read error may underlie this. The chain is built from TRBV20-1 and TRBJ2-3; 9 bases align to TRBD2. Germline CDR1 is DFQATT and CDR2 is SNEGSKA (reference sequence). The length of the CDR3 is 14 residues. In DNA, the CDR3 is TGCAGTGTTAGATTAGCGGGAGCAGGAGATACGCAGTATTTT. Translating it yields CSVRLAGAGDTQYF.

Written as DNA, the CDR3 is TGTGCCAGCAGCCAACTGCCGTTGCGGGAGGATGAGACCCAGTACTTC. This translates into CASSQLPLREDETQYF. J is TRBJ2-7 and V is TRBV3-1; 8 nucleotides align to TRBD2. The last part of the DNA fits TRBJ2-5 better; the J call may be wrong. Looked up from germline, CDR1 is LGHDT and CDR2 is YNNKEL (reference sequence). This CDR3 is 16 amino acids long.

This sequence joins TRBV12-5 and TRBJ2-5, with 8 bases fitting TRBD2. CDR1 and CDR2 from the germline V gene are LGHNT and FRNRAP. Germline trimming cut 0 bases from V and 5 bases from J; bases unmatched to any gene: 20. This CDR3 comprises 20 residues. The CDR3 DNA reads TGTGCTAGTGGTTTGGTACGATTGACGAGCGGGAGAGGTTCGGCGGAGACCCAGTACTTC. Residues: CASGLVRLTSGRGSAETQYF. Full variable domain (outside the CDR3, taken from reference TRBV12-5 and TRBJ2-5): DARVTQTPRHKVTEMGQEVTMRCQPILGHNTVFWYRQTMMQGLELLAYFRNRAPLDDSGMPKDRFSAEMPDATLATLKIQPSEPRDSAVYFCASGLVRLTSGRGSAETQYFGPGTRLLVL.

In its sample, this clonotype was seen many times. The gene calls are TRBV27 and TRBJ2-7; D is tentatively TRBD1 or TRBD2 (5 bases each). V gave up 2 bases and J gave up 5 bases, with 13 bases separating them. CDR1 and CDR2 from the germline V gene are MNHEY and SMNVEV (reference sequence). The CDR3 spans 14 residues. The CDR3 DNA reads as TGTGCCAGCAGTTTAGGGGGTACGAAGAACGAGCAGTACTTC. This translates into CASSLGGTKNEQYF.

The J gene is TRBJ2-5, the V gene TRBV5-1; D is unresolved. The ends were cut back, 5 bases at V and 2 bases at J, with 10 bases in the middle. Per the germline V gene, CDR1 is SGHRS and CDR2 is YFSETQ. CDR3 length equals 13 residues. DNA for the CDR3: TGCGCCAGCAGTCCCGACGAACAAGAGACCCAGTACTTC. Its protein product is CASSPDEQETQYF.

The chain has TRBV28 and TRBJ2-1; TRBD2 matches at 8 bases. The V gene end was trimmed by 8 bases and the J gene end by 3 bases; junction bases not matched to a gene: 6. The CDR3 has 14 residues. Germline V gives CDR1 MDHEN, CDR2 SYDVKM. The CDR3 loop reads CASQSGSGYNEQFF. The CDR3 DNA is TGTGCCAGCCAAAGCGGGAGTGGCTACAATGAGCAGTTCTTC. Full variable domain (rest looked up from reference TRBV28 and TRBJ2-1): DVKVTQSSRYLVKRTGEKVFLECVQDMDHENMFWYRQDPGLGLRLIYFSYDVKMKEKGDIPEGYSVSREKKERFSLILESASTNQTSMYLCASQSGSGYNEQFFGPGTRLTVL.

The rearrangement links TRBV29-1 to TRBJ2-1; D ambiguous. Trimming removed 5 bases from V and 7 bases from J, with 9 bases in between. Germline lookup yields CDR1 SQVTM and CDR2 ANQGSEA. This CDR3 is built from 11 residues. CDR3 nucleotides: TGCAGCGTTCTCCACGGAAATGAGCAGTTCTTC. Translation: CSVLHGNEQFF.

This clonotype was counted many times. V and J are TRBV20-1 and TRBJ2-1; 12 bases map to TRBD2. CDR1 DFQATT and CDR2 SNEGSKA come from the germline V gene (reference sequence). This CDR3 region has 14 residues. V lost 6 bases to trimming and J lost 7 bases; unmatched junction nucleotides: 7. CDR3 region: CSARLAGVRNEQFF. CDR3 DNA: TGCAGTGCAAGACTAGCGGGGGTGCGGAATGAGCAGTTCTTC.

Details on this clonotype: At one end the junction does not follow the germline gene, possibly because of a read error. V is TRBV6-6 and J is TRBJ2-7; D assignment may be TRBD1 or TRBD2 (7 bases each). CDR1 is MNHNY, CDR2 SVGAGI, per germline (reference sequence). The CDR3 runs to 15 residues. The CDR3 bases are TGTGTCAGCAGTGGTCGACAGGGAGGGTCCTACGAGCAGTACTTC. Translated, it gives CVSSGRQGGSYEQYF.

Turning to this clonotype: A much larger clone is a single base away; this may be a read error. The chain uses TRBV10-2 and TRBJ1-5, with D possibly matching TRBD1 (5 bases). This CDR3 spans 15 amino acids. The germline gives CDR1 WSHSY, CDR2 SAAADI. The chain's CDR3 is CVSSESGRDNQPQHF. The CDR3 DNA sequence: TGCGTCAGCAGTGAGTCGGGACGGGACAATCAGCCCCAGCATTTT.

V and J are TRBV28 and TRBJ2-7; 10 nucleotides align to TRBD1. With V trimmed by 7 bases and J by 5 bases, 8 bases remained unmatched. CDR1 is MDHEN, CDR2 SYDVKM, per germline. There are 14 residues in the CDR3. The CDR3 coding sequence is TGTGCCAGCATCACCGGGACAGGGGCACACGAGCAGTACTTC. Its protein is CASITGTGAHEQYF.

This clonotype has a count of ten or more. The chain couples TRBV5-1 to TRBJ2-5, with a tentative D call TRBD2 (5 bases). The CDR3 is 14 residues long. Germline V lookup: CDR1 SGHRS, CDR2 YFSETQ. V dropped 6 bases and J dropped 5 bases, with 17 bases sitting between them. Here the CDR3 reads CASTPSTGKETQYF. Written as DNA, the CDR3 is TGCGCCAGCACTCCATCCACCGGGAAGGAGACCCAGTACTTC.

This clonotype has a handful of counts. The chain has TRBV7-9 and TRBJ1-5; maybe TRBD1 (5 bases). Germline CDR1 SEHNR, CDR2 FQNEAQ (reference sequence). The CDR3 runs to 12 residues. Trimming removed 5 bases at V and 8 bases at J, with 10 bases between. CDR3 residues: CASSPPGEPQHF. The CDR3 bases are TGTGCCAGCAGCCCCCCGGGGGAGCCCCAGCATTTT.

J is TRBJ2-4 and V is TRBV7-2; D is possibly TRBD1 or TRBD2 (5 bases each). The better agreement between TRBJ2-5 and the DNA end casts doubt on the J call. The CDR3 has 15 amino acids. The germline V gene encodes CDR1 SGHTA and CDR2 FQGNSA. The DNA of the CDR3 is TGTGCCAGCAGCTTAGCTTCCGGGACGAGAGAGACCCAGTACTTC. Protein sequence: CASSLASGTRETQYF.

Here the CDR3 DNA reads TGTGCCAGCAGCTTAGTCGCGGTCCGGGAGACCCAGTACTTC. Translation: CASSLVAVRETQYF. This chain connects TRBV7-2 to TRBJ2-5, with D uncertain. The CDR3 extends over 14 amino acids. Germline CDR1 is SGHTA and CDR2 is FQGNSA. With 1 base removed from V and 5 bases from J, the gap between germline ends came to 11 bases.

The chain has TRBV27 and TRBJ1-1; TRBD1 might be the D (5 bases). Germline CDR1 is MNHEY and CDR2 is SMNVEV (reference sequence). This CDR3 spans 14 amino acids. V was shortened by 4 bases and J by 2 bases, with 11 bases between the two germline ends. The CDR3 DNA follows: TGTGCCAGCAGTTGGGGGGAGAGTAACACTGAAGCTTTCTTT. This codes for CASSWGESNTEAFF.